Shown below are 3 T cell receptor beta chains from a single sample sequenced in a study of PD-1 blockade in classical Hodgkin lymphoma. Every single patient, without exception, relapsed after autologous stem cell transplantation, and brentuximab vedotin exposure varied. The protocol was immunoSEQ multiplex PCR, while the TCRdb copy is restricted to in-frame clones and leaves out a portion. The sample has more than 50,000 clones, roughly nine tenths seen once; the top ten hold 9.7%. The sequenced sample was peripheral blood mononuclear cells (PBMCs), obtained at baseline. The source is a human donor with classical Hodgkin lymphoma.

V gene TRBV5-6 combines with J gene TRBJ1-3; D may be TRBD1 (5 bases). Germline values: CDR1 SGHDT, CDR2 YYEEEE. The CDR3 sequence is 15 residues long. V lost 0 bases, J lost 8 bases, and 15 bases lay in between. CDR3 bases: TGTGCCAGCAGCTTGGATCGGGAGAGAGGGGACACCATATATTTT. Its translation is CASSLDRERGDTIYF.

J is TRBJ2-7 and V is TRBV2, with D unclear. The CDR3 is 13 residues long. The germline V and J ends were trimmed by 11 bases and 3 bases, with 17 bases remaining between them. Germline CDR1 and CDR2: SNHLY and FYNNEI. The CDR3 sequence: CAAGNTRHYEQYF. CDR3 DNA: TGTGCCGCTGGGAACACCCGCCACTACGAGCAGTACTTC.

V is TRBV13 and J is TRBJ2-7; D gene unclear. CDR1 is PRHDT and CDR2 is FYEKMQ in the germline V gene (reference sequence). The CDR3 consists of 13 residues. Deletions cut 1 base from V and 3 bases from J, with 7 bases between. CDR3 bases: TGTGCCAGCAGCTTAGCAAATGTCTACGAGCAGTACTTC. Amino acid sequence: CASSLANVYEQYF.